One sample yielded the 13 T cell receptor beta chains listed below, sequenced in a study of blood T cell repertoires in COVID-19. Clones were read by immunoSEQ multiplex PCR, and TCRdb kept only the in-frame ones, dropping some. The data show roughly 380,000 clones, 89% seen once. Sequenced material: peripheral blood. The receptor set was obtained from a middle-aged woman with COVID-19, enrolled during active disease.

This chain connects TRBV6-6 to TRBJ2-1; TRBD2 matches 8 bases. Per the germline V gene, CDR1 is MNHNY and CDR2 is SVGAGI (reference sequence). This CDR3 contains 16 residues. Unmatched junction bases numbered 6, after V lost 4 bases and J lost 1 base. The CDR3 spells CASSFRGGRSYNEQFF. In DNA, the CDR3 is TGTGCCAGCAGTTTTCGGGGGGGTAGGTCCTACAATGAGCAGTTCTTC.

CDR3 DNA: TGTGCCAGCAGCGAAGCCGGGTGGGACACTGAAGCTTTCTTT. As protein: CASSEAGWDTEAFF. The chain recombines TRBV7-9 with TRBJ1-1; D gene unclear. The CDR3 totals 14 residues. V lost 5 bases and J lost 3, with 13 bases in between. Germline-derived CDR1 and CDR2 are SEHNR and FQNEAQ (reference sequence). Full variable domain (remainder filled in from reference TRBV7-9 and TRBJ1-1): DTGVSQNPRHKITKRGQNVTFRCDPISEHNRLYWYRQTLGQGPEFLTYFQNEAQLEKSRLLSDRFSAERPKGSFSTLEIQRTEQGDSAMYLCASSEAGWDTEAFFGQGTRLTVV.

The J gene is TRBJ1-5, the V gene TRBV28; D might be TRBD1 (5 bases). V lost 2 bases to trimming and J lost 8 bases, with 7 bases between them. Germline loops: CDR1 MDHEN, CDR2 SYDVKM. The CDR3 consists of 12 residues. CDR3 sequence reads: CASSLGAEPQHF. CDR3 DNA: TGTGCCAGCAGTTTAGGGGCGGAGCCCCAGCATTTT.

As concerns this clone: Other DNA sequences within the sample encode an identical CDR3. This chain links TRBV18 with TRBJ2-5; D is unresolved. CDR1 is KGHSH and CDR2 is LQKENI in the germline V gene. The CDR3 length is 13 residues. The V gene lost 6 bases and the J gene lost 2 bases, with 10 bases spanning the gap. CDR3 residues: CASSPGSQETQYF. In DNA, the CDR3 is TGTGCCAGCTCTCCCGGGTCTCAAGAGACCCAGTACTTC. The whole variable domain, remainder taken from reference TRBV18 and TRBJ2-5, is NAGVMQNPRHLVRRRGQEARLRCSPMKGHSHVYWYRQLPEEGLKFMVYLQKENIIDESGMPKERFSAEFPKEGPSILRIQQVVRGDSAAYFCASSPGSQETQYFGPGTRLLVL.

The gene calls are TRBV6-7 and TRBJ2-7, with 8 nucleotides matching TRBD2. TRBV6-7 is an ORF; its function is uncertain. The CDR3 is made up of 15 amino acids. J gave up 4 bases and V 6 bases, and 11 bases lay outside the gene matches. The CDR3 reads CASSSHSGKVYEQYF. DNA of the CDR3: TGTGCCAGCAGCTCACATAGCGGGAAGGTGTACGAGCAGTACTTC.

This clone was seen only once. The gene calls are TRBV18 and TRBJ1-1; TRBD1 matches at 8 bases. This CDR3 has 16 residues. Germline V gives CDR1 KGHSH, CDR2 LQKENI. The trim removed 5 bases at V and 4 bases at J, leaving 12 bases unmatched. CDR3 sequence (DNA): TGTGCCAGCTCAAGGAGGCCGCCAACAGGGGGCACTGAAGCTTTCTTT. Amino acids: CASSRRPPTGGTEAFF.

The chain carries TRBV5-1 and TRBJ1-6; no clear D. The V gene's germline CDR1 is SGHRS and CDR2 YFSETQ. The length of the CDR3 is 17 residues. Trimming pared 0 bases from V and 4 bases from J, leaving 14 bases between. CDR3 coding DNA: TGCGCCAGCAGCTTGGCTGGCGGGGTATCTTATAATTCACCCCTCCACTTT. Translating gives CASSLAGGVSYNSPLHF.

The chain uses TRBV5-3 and TRBJ1-1, with D maybe TRBD1 (6 bases). TRBV5-3 qualifies as an ORF whose function is uncertain. V lost 0 bases and J lost 1, with 13 bases in between. The CDR3 totals 16 residues. The CDR3 bases are TGTGCCAGAAGCTTGGGCGGGGGGCGCGGGAACACTGAAGCTTTCTTT. It yields the protein CARSLGGGRGNTEAFF.

This chain links TRBV6-5 with TRBJ2-7; 7 nucleotides agree with TRBD2. The CDR3 loop spans 15 amino acids. V was pared by 6 bases and J by 4 bases, with 12 bases of the junction left unmatched. Germline V gene lookup returns CDR1 MNHEY and CDR2 SVGAGI. The CDR3 loop reads CASRLTPGGPYEQYF. CDR3 DNA: TGTGCCAGCAGACTTACTCCGGGAGGACCTTACGAGCAGTACTTC.

DNA for the CDR3: TGTGCCAGCACCGTAGACACCGGCCCCAGGGTAAACTATGGCTACACCTTC. Translating gives CASTVDTGPRVNYGYTF. The chain couples TRBV7-8 to TRBJ1-2; tentatively, D is TRBD1 (5 bases). V gave up 7 bases and J gave up 2 bases, with 23 bases separating them. The CDR3 runs to 17 residues. CDR1 and CDR2 from the germline V gene are SGHVS and FQNEAQ.

This clone was observed a single time. The gene calls are TRBV10-3 and TRBJ1-5, with D perhaps matching TRBD1 (6 bases). The V and J ends lost 5 bases and 4 bases respectively, with 9 bases between them. Per germline, CDR1 ENHRY and CDR2 SYGVKD. CDR3 length: 13 residues. The CDR3 DNA reads as TGTGCCATCAGTCGGGACACAAATCAGCCCCAGCATTTT. It yields the protein CAISRDTNQPQHF.

This chain links TRBV27 with TRBJ2-1, with 13 nucleotides matching TRBD2. The V gene's germline CDR1 is MNHEY and CDR2 SMNVEV (reference sequence). The CDR3 has 15 residues. Trimming took 4 bases from V and 6 from J; bases not matched to a gene: 3. CDR3 sequence: CASSSLAGGTNEQFF. The CDR3 DNA reads TGTGCCAGCAGTTCACTAGCGGGAGGGACCAATGAGCAGTTCTTC.

V usage is TRBV5-5 and J usage is TRBJ2-1; 11 bases line up with TRBD2. This CDR3 comprises 15 residues. Germline V lookup: CDR1 SGHKS, CDR2 YYEKEE (reference sequence). V lost 2 bases and J lost 10; bases outside the gene matches: 8. The CDR3 DNA is TGTGCCAGCAGCTTTTCACTAGCGGGAGCGTGGGAGCAGTTCTTC. It encodes CASSFSLAGAWEQFF.